These 14 T cell receptor beta chains share one sample of origin, sequenced in a study of T cells in tumors after PD-1 blockade. The data were produced by immunoSEQ multiplex PCR, yet TCRdb's version contains in-frame clones alone and is incomplete. This sample has approximately 48,000 clones, with 65% to 85% found just once. Sample: PBMCs, taken before anti-PD-1 treatment. These receptors were collected from a human donor with basal cell carcinoma.

CDR3 nucleotides: TGTGCCAGCAGCTTGGGTCAAGCCTACAATGAGCAGTTCTTC. Translated, it gives CASSLGQAYNEQFF. The gene calls are TRBV5-6 and TRBJ2-1; D uncertain. Trimming removed 0 bases from V and 2 bases from J, with 6 bases in between. There are 14 residues in the CDR3. The germline gives CDR1 SGHDT, CDR2 YYEEEE.

V is TRBV3-1 (or the pseudogene TRBV3-2) and J is TRBJ2-7; 7 bases are a match to TRBD1. The CDR3 contains 15 residues. The germline V gene has CDR1 LGHDT and CDR2 YNNKEL (reference sequence). The trim removed 1 base at V and 1 base at J, leaving 4 bases unmatched. The CDR3: CASSQAGDRSYEQYF. The CDR3 DNA sequence: TGTGCCAGCAGCCAAGCAGGGGACAGATCCTACGAGCAGTACTTC.

The genes are TRBV6-6 and TRBJ2-2; D is uncertain. The CDR3 extends over 14 amino acids. Germline CDR1 reads MNHNY; CDR2 reads SVGAGI (reference sequence). Between the trimmed V and J ends, which lost 7 bases and 6 bases, there was a span of 15 bases. The CDR3 bases are TGTGCCAGCAACACCGGGCTCAAGGCCGGGGAGCTGTTTTTT. The encoded protein is CASNTGLKAGELFF.

The chain recombines TRBV30 with TRBJ1-5, with TRBD1 identical over 7 bases. This CDR3 comprises 13 residues. CDR1 GTSNPN and CDR2 SVGIG come from the germline V gene (reference sequence). Trimming took 1 base from V and 7 from J; bases not matched to a gene: 4. CDR3 amino acids: CAWSGQGEQPQHF. The CDR3 DNA reads as TGTGCCTGGAGTGGACAGGGAGAACAGCCCCAGCATTTT.

The chain uses TRBV29-1 and TRBJ1-1; 9 nucleotides agree with TRBD1. CDR3 size: 13 residues. J gave up 1 base and V 4 bases, and 1 base lay outside the gene matches. CDR1 and CDR2 from the germline V gene are SQVTM and ANQGSEA. CDR3 amino acids: CSVGGQGNTEAFF. The CDR3 region has the DNA TGCAGCGTTGGGGGACAGGGGAACACTGAAGCTTTCTTT.

The rearrangement uses TRBV5-5 and TRBJ2-7, with a weak D call TRBD2 (6 bases). V lost 0 bases, J lost 2 bases, and 9 bases lay in between. Germline CDR1 reads SGHKS; CDR2 reads YYEKEE (reference sequence). CDR3 length: 14 residues. For the CDR3, the DNA is TGTGCCAGCAGCTTGGGGGACTCCACCTACGAGCAGTACTTC. Translated, it gives CASSLGDSTYEQYF.

This chain joins TRBV7-2 and TRBJ2-2; 9 bases match TRBD2. Germline values: CDR1 SGHTA, CDR2 FQGNSA. J gave up 6 bases and V 8 bases, and 7 bases lay outside the gene matches. The CDR3 is 14 amino acids. CDR3 DNA sequence: TGTGCCAGCGAAGCGGGGGGATCGTCCGGGGAGCTGTTTTTT. Translation gives CASEAGGSSGELFF. Filled out from reference TRBV7-2 and TRBJ2-2, the complete variable domain reads GAGVSQSPSNKVTEKGKDVELRCDPISGHTALYWYRQSLGQGLEFLIYFQGNSAPDKSGLPSDRFSAERTGGSVSTLTIQRTQQEDSAVYLCASEAGGSSGELFFGEGSRLTVL.

The chain links TRBV19 to TRBJ1-1; TRBD1 aligns across 7 bases. After removal of 7 bases from V and 3 bases from J, the junction contained 5 bases not matched to a gene. There are 13 residues in the CDR3. CDR1 and CDR2 (germline): LNHDA, SQIVND (reference sequence). CDR3 in DNA: TGTGCCAGTACCATTACAGGGGACACTGAAGCTTTCTTT. Its protein product is CASTITGDTEAFF.

A single count supports this clone. J is TRBJ2-1 and V is TRBV11-3; D is possibly TRBD2 (6 bases). Per the germline V gene, CDR1 is SGHNT and CDR2 is YENEEA. V was shortened by 5 bases and J by 8 bases, with 16 bases between the two germline ends. The CDR3 runs to 14 residues. CDR3 coding DNA: TGTGCCAGCAGCCAACGACTAGGAGGAGATGAGCAGTTCTTC. It is translated as CASSQRLGGDEQFF.

The chain is built from TRBV6-6 and TRBJ1-6, with D perhaps matching TRBD1 (5 bases). The CDR3 sequence is 13 residues long. V lost 10 bases, J lost 5 bases, and 12 bases lay in between. The germline V gene encodes CDR1 MNHNY and CDR2 SVGAGI (reference sequence). The CDR3 is CATAGGDNSPLHF. The CDR3, as DNA: TGTGCCACTGCGGGAGGGGATAATTCACCCCTCCACTTT.

This clone showed up just once. J is TRBJ2-7 and V is TRBV19; D perhaps matches TRBD1 (6 bases). CDR3 length equals 15 residues. V lost 3 bases, J lost 2 bases, and 14 bases lay in between. Germline-derived CDR1 and CDR2 are LNHDA and SQIVND (reference sequence). CDR3 coding DNA: TGTGCCAGTAGTATGCCGACCAAGGGGGCCTACGAGCAGTACTTC. Translated: CASSMPTKGAYEQYF.

The J gene is TRBJ2-6, the V gene TRBV30, with 9 bases fitting TRBD1. V gave up 2 bases and J gave up 4 bases; unmatched junction bases: 6. Looked up from germline, CDR1 is GTSNPN and CDR2 is SVGIG (reference sequence). This CDR3 has 16 amino acids. The CDR3 DNA follows: TGTGCCTGGAGTCCCGGGACAGGGACCGGGGCCAACGTCCTGACTTTC. Translation gives CAWSPGTGTGANVLTF.

This clone was detected once. The V and J genes are TRBV5-4 and TRBJ2-1; TRBD2 might be the D (6 bases). Between the trimmed V and J ends, which lost 0 bases and 2 bases, there was a span of 9 bases. The CDR3 is made up of 15 amino acids. Germline V CDR1 and CDR2: SGHNT, YYREEE (reference sequence). The CDR3 sequence: CASSLGGTAYNEQFF. CDR3 DNA: TGTGCCAGCAGCTTGGGGGGGACTGCCTACAATGAGCAGTTCTTC. Filled out from reference TRBV5-4 and TRBJ2-1, the complete variable domain reads ETGVTQSPTHLIKTRGQQVTLRCSSQSGHNTVSWYQQALGQGPQFIFQYYREEENGRGNFPPRFSGLQFPNYSSELNVNALELDDSALYLCASSLGGTAYNEQFFGPGTRLTVL.

The chain combines TRBV28 with TRBJ1-1; D is perhaps TRBD1 (5 bases). This CDR3 contains 16 residues. Germline V CDR1 and CDR2: MDHEN, SYDVKM. The V end lost 5 bases, the J end lost 0 bases, and 16 bases lay between the germline ends. Here the CDR3 reads CASSPRGELMNTEAFF. The DNA for the CDR3 is TGTGCCAGCAGTCCCCGAGGGGAATTGATGAACACTGAAGCTTTCTTT.